The present entry profiles one TCR beta chain with its context. Its antigen is not identified. This sample stems from a study of shared clonotypes between healthy human individuals. Notes on the study in general: The generation probabilities recorded for non-shared clonotypes fell below those of clonotypes shared by all four donors. Sharing across four donors was highest in naive CD4 (around 5%) and lowest in memory CD8 (0.4%).

Germline CDR1 is SQVTM and CDR2 is ANQGSEA. The CDR3 length is 11 residues. V was pared by 4 bases and J by 1 base, with 3 bases between. In the original workflow: ImmunoSEQ only sent back junction sequences with no quality scores, so filtering was done differently. The assay was immunoSEQ multiplex PCR, and TCRdb's table has in-frame clones only and misses some. The D gene and trimming were derived from the DNA, and the V and J assignments and clone size from that table. The sample lists about 770,000 clones; 55% to 80% were seen once. Sequencing was done on a sample of memory CD4+ T cells sorted from blood. Documented subset: CD45RA-negative fraction. The chain employs TRBV29-1 and TRBJ2-3; no firm D call. The source is a woman aged 25 to 39 in good health. The CDR3 is CSVGRTDTQYF. CDR3 nucleotides: TGCAGCGTTGGTCGCACAGATACGCAGTATTTT.